A single sample gave rise to the 24 T cell receptor beta chains below, sequenced in a study of blood T cell repertoires in COVID-19. TCRdb's copy holds only in-frame clones and misses some; the assay was immunoSEQ multiplex PCR. The data hold about 480,000 clones, with 75% to 90% observed a single time. The sample consisted of PBMCs or T cells enriched from blood (not recorded which). The receptors derive from a woman between 55 and 75 years old who had recovered from COVID-19.

V and J are TRBV9 and TRBJ1-3; 8 bases match TRBD1. Germline assignment: CDR1 SGDLS and CDR2 YYNGEE. This CDR3 region has 15 residues. Germline trimming cut 1 base from V and 2 bases from J; bases unmatched to any gene: 2. CDR3 sequence reads: CASSVQGAAGNTIYF. The CDR3 nucleotides are TGTGCCAGCAGCGTACAGGGGGCGGCTGGAAACACCATATATTTT. Full variable domain (remainder filled in from reference TRBV9 and TRBJ1-3): DSGVTQTPKHLITATGQRVTLRCSPRSGDLSVYWYQQSLDQGLQFLIQYYNGEERAKGNILERFSAQQFPDLHSELNLSSLELGDSALYFCASSVQGAAGNTIYFGEGSWLTVV.

This clone appeared once. This specimen includes other DNA sequences encoding the same CDR3. The chain recombines TRBV19 with TRBJ2-1; D might be TRBD2 (5 bases). This CDR3 comprises 13 residues. Trimming took off 5 bases at V and 0 bases at J, with 5 bases between the two ends. Germline assignment: CDR1 LNHDA and CDR2 SQIVND (reference sequence). CDR3 in amino acids: CASSGSSYNEQFF. CDR3 coding DNA: TGTGCCAGTAGTGGGAGCTCCTACAATGAGCAGTTCTTC.

The rearrangement joins TRBV5-1 to TRBJ1-1, with D possibly matching TRBD1 (6 bases). V gave up 3 bases and J gave up 1 base, with 10 bases separating them. CDR3 length equals 14 residues. The germline V gene encodes CDR1 SGHRS and CDR2 YFSETQ. The CDR3 spells CASSSMGQNTEAFF. The CDR3 bases are TGCGCCAGCAGCTCAATGGGACAGAACACTGAAGCTTTCTTT.

This clone was counted once. This chain links TRBV9 with TRBJ2-2, with D possibly matching TRBD1 (6 bases). Between the trimmed V and J ends, which lost 4 bases and 4 bases, there was a span of 17 bases. The CDR3 spans 16 residues. Germline CDR1 and CDR2: SGDLS and YYNGEE. The CDR3 DNA reads as TGTGCCAGCAGCTTATGGACAGCCCCTAGCACCGGGGAGCTGTTTTTT. Residues: CASSLWTAPSTGELFF.

CDR3 bases: TGTGCCATCAGCGCGGGACTAGCGGACACAGATACGCAGTATTTT. This codes for CAISAGLADTDTQYF. The chain has TRBV10-3 and TRBJ2-3, with TRBD2 identical over 11 bases. The germline V gene encodes CDR1 ENHRY and CDR2 SYGVKD. The CDR3 totals 15 residues. V gave up 6 bases and J gave up 2 bases; unmatched junction bases: 4.

Of note for this clone: The junction departs from the called germline gene at one end, perhaps through a read error. The chain couples TRBV5-1 to TRBJ1-4; D possibly corresponds to TRBD1 (5 bases). The CDR3 spans 13 residues. Germline CDR1 and CDR2: SGHRS and YFSETQ. The CDR3 loop is CASSSGSKEKLFF. The CDR3 DNA follows: TGCGCCAGCAGCTCAGGGTCTAAGGAAAAACTGTTTTTT. Full variable domain (remainder filled in from reference TRBV5-1 and TRBJ1-4): KAGVTQTPRYLIKTRGQQVTLSCSPISGHRSVSWYQQTPGQGLQFLFEYFSETQRNKGNFPGRFSGRQFSNSRSEMNVSTLELGDSALYLCASSSGSKEKLFFGSGTQLSVL.

In this sample, this clone turned up once. The chain uses TRBV18 and TRBJ1-2; no clear D. Germline CDR1 KGHSH, CDR2 LQKENI. CDR3 length: 14 amino acids. V was trimmed by 3 bases and J by 7 bases, leaving 15 bases between them. CDR3 coding DNA: TGTGCCAGCTCACCCGCCGACAAGTCCGGTGGCTACACCTTC. Protein sequence: CASSPADKSGGYTF.

J is TRBJ1-2 and V is TRBV27; weak D call: TRBD1 (5 bases). Germline values: CDR1 MNHEY, CDR2 SMNVEV (reference sequence). This CDR3 is 13 amino acids long. The V and J ends lost 1 base and 4 bases respectively, with 7 bases between them. CDR3 nucleotides: TGTGCCAGCAGTTTATATGACAGCTATGGCTACACCTTC. Protein sequence: CASSLYDSYGYTF.

The V call is TRBV30, the J call TRBJ2-7, with 9 positions matching TRBD1. The CDR3 runs to 13 residues. V dropped 3 bases and J dropped 6; count of bases not matched to a gene: 6. The germline V gene has CDR1 GTSNPN and CDR2 SVGIG (reference sequence). CDR3 loop: CAWSPGQGGEQYF. CDR3 coding DNA: TGTGCCTGGAGCCCGGGACAGGGTGGCGAGCAGTACTTC.

Only one count was recorded for this clone. J is TRBJ1-5 and V is TRBV6-5; perhaps TRBD1 as D (5 bases). V lost 0 bases, J lost 6 bases, and 15 bases lay in between. CDR3 length equals 16 residues. Looked up from germline, CDR1 is MNHEY and CDR2 is SVGAGI. Here the CDR3 DNA reads TGTGCCAGCAGTTACTCGATGGGGGGAGGTAGTCAGCCCCAGCATTTT. Translated: CASSYSMGGGSQPQHF.

The genes are TRBV6-5 and TRBJ1-3, with TRBD1 matching over 8 bases. There are 15 residues in the CDR3. In germline, CDR1 is MNHEY, CDR2 SVGAGI. V gave up 2 bases and J gave up 2 bases; unmatched junction bases: 2. CDR3 bases: TGTGCCAGCAGTTACGCCAGGGGGCCTGGAAACACCATATATTTT. Protein product: CASSYARGPGNTIYF.

The chain has TRBV5-8 and TRBJ2-3, with D possibly being TRBD2 (6 bases). The CDR3 is made up of 14 amino acids. V lost 4 bases and J 0 bases, leaving 9 bases between the germline ends. From germline, CDR1 is SGHTS and CDR2 YDEGEE. CDR3 region: CASSPSGSTDTQYF. As DNA, the CDR3 is TGTGCCAGCAGCCCGAGCGGGAGCACAGATACGCAGTATTTT.

This sequence joins TRBV5-5 and TRBJ1-1; TRBD1 matches 8 bases. The CDR3 contains 14 residues. The ends lost 4 bases at V and 1 base at J; junction bases unmatched: 3. The germline gives CDR1 SGHKS, CDR2 YYEKEE (reference sequence). CDR3: CASSLTGGNTEAFF. The CDR3 DNA sequence: TGTGCCAGCAGCCTTACAGGGGGGAACACTGAAGCTTTCTTT.

This clone came up a few times. V gene TRBV6-5 combines with J gene TRBJ1-6; 7 positions agree with TRBD1. CDR3 length: 16 amino acids. CDR1 is MNHEY, CDR2 SVGAGI, per germline. The trim removed 2 bases at V and 5 bases at J, leaving 6 bases unmatched. The CDR3 DNA sequence: TGTGCCAGCAGTTACCTAGACAGGGTCAATAATTCACCCCTCCACTTT. Translated, it gives CASSYLDRVNNSPLHF.

The J gene is TRBJ1-1, the V gene TRBV30; D gene ambiguous. The CDR3 has 11 residues. Germline V gene sequence: CDR1 GTSNPN, CDR2 SVGIG (reference sequence). V was pared by 0 bases and J by 10 bases, with 9 bases between. CDR3 nucleotide sequence: TGTGCCTGGAGTGTATTTGAGGGAGCTTTCTTT. It encodes CAWSVFEGAFF.

The chain uses TRBV7-8 and TRBJ2-7; 9 positions agree with TRBD1. The CDR3 extends over 15 amino acids. CDR1 is SGHVS, CDR2 FQNEAQ, per germline. V lost 4 bases and J lost 9; bases outside the gene matches: 13. CDR3 in amino acids: CASSSWGMDRGGQYV. In nucleotides, the CDR3 is TGTGCCAGCAGCTCTTGGGGCATGGACAGGGGAGGGCAGTACGTC.

Note on this clone: The junction shows a germline mismatch at one end, possibly a read error. The chain has TRBV3-1 (or the pseudogene TRBV3-2) and TRBJ2-1; possibly TRBD1 for D (6 bases). This CDR3 spans 12 amino acids. In germline, CDR1 is LGHDT, CDR2 YNNKEL (reference sequence). Here the CDR3 DNA reads TGTGCCAGCAGCTATACCAGGGGCATCGTGATCTTC. Translation: CASSYTRGIVIF.

V usage is TRBV6-5 and J usage is TRBJ1-3; a weak D match, TRBD1 (5 bases). Germline V gene data show CDR1 as MNHEY and CDR2 as SVGAGI. This CDR3 region has 14 residues. V was shortened by 10 bases and J by 8 bases, with 21 bases between the two germline ends. CDR3 sequence reads: CATAVAGLSYTIYF. In DNA, the CDR3 is TGTGCCACCGCCGTGGCAGGGTTATCTTACACCATATATTTT.

V usage is TRBV2 and J usage is TRBJ2-5, with D possibly being TRBD1 (6 bases). CDR1 is SNHLY and CDR2 is FYNNEI in the germline V gene. V lost 6 bases, J lost 3 bases, and 11 bases lay in between. The CDR3 runs to 13 residues. This CDR3 is CASRGGWKETQYF. The CDR3 nucleotides read TGTGCCAGCAGAGGGGGATGGAAAGAGACCCAGTACTTC. The full variable domain, rest sourced from reference TRBV2 and TRBJ2-5, is EPEVTQTPSHQVTQMGQEVILRCVPISNHLYFYWYRQILGQKVEFLVSFYNNEISEKSEIFDDQFSVERPDGSNFTLKIRSTKLEDSAMYFCASRGGWKETQYFGPGTRLLVL.

The rearrangement uses TRBV2 and TRBJ1-6; 8 nucleotides align to TRBD1. In germline, CDR1 is SNHLY, CDR2 FYNNEI. V lost 2 bases to trimming and J lost 7 bases; unmatched junction nucleotides: 4. The CDR3 consists of 15 residues. The CDR3 DNA is TGTGCCAGCAGTGAATTAACAGGGGGAAATTCACCCCTCCACTTT. Its translation is CASSELTGGNSPLHF.

The V call is TRBV19, the J call TRBJ2-4, with D possibly TRBD2 on 5 matching bases. The ends were cut back, 3 bases at V and 3 bases at J, with 12 bases in the middle. CDR3 size: 15 residues. The germline V gene encodes CDR1 LNHDA and CDR2 SQIVND (reference sequence). Here the CDR3 DNA reads TGTGCCAGTAGTATTACCGGGGTCGGCAAAAACATTCAGTACTTC. Amino acid sequence: CASSITGVGKNIQYF.

The rearrangement links TRBV5-1 to TRBJ1-1; 8 bases map to TRBD1. This CDR3 has 15 residues. The trim removed 3 bases at V and 1 base at J, leaving 5 bases unmatched. In germline, CDR1 is SGHRS, CDR2 YFSETQ. DNA of the CDR3: TGCGCCAGCAGCTCCGCAGGGGGCGCGAACACTGAAGCTTTCTTT. Translating gives CASSSAGGANTEAFF.

The J gene is TRBJ2-4, the V gene TRBV12-3 or TRBV12-4, with D uncertain. V lost 5 bases and J lost 6, with 11 bases in between. CDR3 length equals 13 residues. Here the CDR3 DNA reads TGTGCCAGCAGTAGTGGCCCCTTAAACATTCAGTACTTC. Translation gives CASSSGPLNIQYF.

The chain combines TRBV29-1 with TRBJ2-2; TRBD2 matches 8 bases. The CDR3 sequence is 15 residues long. CDR1 and CDR2 (germline): SQVTM, ANQGSEA. J gave up 7 bases and V 6 bases, and 13 bases lay outside the gene matches. The CDR3 DNA reads as TGCAGCGTAACTAAATCGGGACTAGAGGGCGGGGAGCTGTTTTTT. It codes for CSVTKSGLEGGELFF.